These 5 T cell receptor beta chains came from one sample sequenced in a study of radiotherapy plus CTLA-4 blockade in lung cancer. Some clones are missing from TCRdb's copy, which holds only in-frame ones; the method was immunoSEQ multiplex PCR. The sample records 40,000 or so clones, around 63% being singletons. This specimen was peripheral blood, taken from a patient treated with radiotherapy plus ipilimumab. The receptors shown here come from a human donor with non-small cell lung cancer who had a partial response to radiotherapy plus ipilimumab.

This clone showed up just a few times. This chain links TRBV19 with TRBJ1-2; D is ambiguous. Trimming pared 11 bases from V and 2 bases from J, leaving 15 bases between. Germline CDR1 and CDR2: LNHDA and SQIVND (reference sequence). This CDR3 spans 13 amino acids. DNA for the CDR3: TGTGCCTCGCGGAGGGCAGCGAACTATGGCTACACCTTC. Protein product: CASRRAANYGYTF.

This clone was observed once. V and J are TRBV9 and TRBJ2-5, with 8 bases aligning to TRBD1. The junction had 14 bases not matched to a gene; V was cut back by 4 bases and J by 0 bases. Germline V gene sequence: CDR1 SGDLS, CDR2 YYNGEE. CDR3 length: 18 amino acids. CDR3 in DNA: TGTGCCAGCAGCTTCCGGGACAGGTCCTTTATAGACCAAGAGACCCAGTACTTC. This gives the protein CASSFRDRSFIDQETQYF.

The chain employs TRBV7-2 and TRBJ2-3; 12 bases fit TRBD2. V gave up 5 bases and J gave up 3 bases; unmatched junction bases: 9. This CDR3 region has 17 residues. Per germline, CDR1 SGHTA and CDR2 FQGNSA. This chain's CDR3 is CASSQIPSGGATDTQYF. The CDR3 nucleotides are TGTGCCAGCAGCCAAATCCCTAGCGGGGGGGCGACAGATACGCAGTATTTT.

In its sample, this clone ranks as medium-sized (0.01 to 0.1%). The chain recombines TRBV18 with TRBJ1-5, with D hard to call. Germline values: CDR1 KGHSH, CDR2 LQKENI. V dropped 5 bases and J dropped 1 base, with 9 bases sitting between them. CDR3 size: 14 residues. The CDR3 nucleotides read TGTGCCAGCTCATCCGCGGGGAGCAATCAGCCCCAGCATTTT. Its protein product is CASSSAGSNQPQHF.

Note on this clone: The junction departs from the called germline gene at one end, perhaps through a read error. DNA of the CDR3: TGTGTCAGCAGCGCCCCGGGTCTCGACGGGGGGGAGCAGTTCTTC. Translated, it gives CVSSAPGLDGGEQFF. The rearrangement uses TRBV9 and TRBJ2-1, with 7 bases aligning to TRBD2. The CDR3 extends over 15 amino acids. Germline V CDR1 and CDR2: SGDLS, YYNGEE. Full variable domain (remainder filled in from reference TRBV9 and TRBJ2-1): DSGVTQTPKHLITATGQRVTLRCSPRSGDLSVYWYQQSLDQGLQFLIQYYNGEERAKGNILERFSAQQFPDLHSELNLSSLELGDSALYFCVSSAPGLDGGEQFFGPGTRLTVL.